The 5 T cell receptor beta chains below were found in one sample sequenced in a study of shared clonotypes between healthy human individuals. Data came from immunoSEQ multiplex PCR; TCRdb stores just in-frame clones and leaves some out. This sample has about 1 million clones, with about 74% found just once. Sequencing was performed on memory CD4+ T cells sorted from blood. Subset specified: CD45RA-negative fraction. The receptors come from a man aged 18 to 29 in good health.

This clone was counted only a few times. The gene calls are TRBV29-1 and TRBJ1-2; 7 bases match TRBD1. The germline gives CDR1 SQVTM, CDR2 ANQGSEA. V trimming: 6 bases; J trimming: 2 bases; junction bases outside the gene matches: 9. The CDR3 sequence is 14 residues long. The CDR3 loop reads CSVSPTGSNYGYTF. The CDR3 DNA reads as TGCAGCGTCTCCCCGACAGGGTCCAACTATGGCTACACCTTC. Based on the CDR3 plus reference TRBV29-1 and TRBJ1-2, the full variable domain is SAVISQKPSRDICQRGTSLTIQCQVDSQVTMMFWYRQQPGQSLTLIATANQGSEATYESGFVIDKFPISRPNLTFSTLTVSNMSPEDSSIYLCSVSPTGSNYGYTFGSGTRLTVV.

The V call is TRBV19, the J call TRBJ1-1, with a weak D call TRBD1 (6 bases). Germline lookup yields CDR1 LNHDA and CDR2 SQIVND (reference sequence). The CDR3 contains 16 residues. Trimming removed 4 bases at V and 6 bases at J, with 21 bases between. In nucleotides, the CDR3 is TGTGCCAGTAGTAGGCAATTTATAGGGACAAACGCTGAAGCTTTCTTT. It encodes CASSRQFIGTNAEAFF. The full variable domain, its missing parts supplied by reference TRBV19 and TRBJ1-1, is DGGITQSPKYLFRKEGQNVTLSCEQNLNHDAMYWYRQDPGQGLRLIYYSQIVNDFQKGDIAEGYSVSREKKESFPLTVTSAQKNPTAFYLCASSRQFIGTNAEAFFGQGTRLTVV.

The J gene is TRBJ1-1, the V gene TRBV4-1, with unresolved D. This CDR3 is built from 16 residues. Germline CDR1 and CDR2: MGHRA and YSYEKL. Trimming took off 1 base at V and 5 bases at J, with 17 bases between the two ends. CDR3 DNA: TGCGCCAGCAGCCAAGCGCGGGGAACCCAGCGGACTGAAGCTTTCTTT. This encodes CASSQARGTQRTEAFF.

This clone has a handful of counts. The CDR3 here is CASSQGQGNGELFF. The DNA of the CDR3 is TGCGCCAGCAGCCAAGGACAGGGGAACGGGGAGCTGTTTTTT. The chain has TRBV4-3 and TRBJ2-2; TRBD1 matches at 8 bases. CDR1 is LGHNA and CDR2 is YSLEER in the germline V gene. The CDR3 has 14 amino acids. Losses at the gene ends were 1 base for V and 7 bases for J; bases not matched to a gene: 2.

CDR3 in DNA: TGCGCCAGCAGCTTGGACGGAAGAAGCGGGAGTGAAGAGCAGTACTTC. Protein sequence: CASSLDGRSGSEEQYF. The J gene is TRBJ2-7, the V gene TRBV5-1; TRBD2 agrees at 8 bases. Germline assignment: CDR1 SGHRS and CDR2 YFSETQ. Trimming removed 0 bases from V and 7 bases from J; junction bases left unmatched: 12. This CDR3 has 16 amino acids.